This TCR beta chain was retrieved from a study of T cell changes during pregnancy in multiple sclerosis. Profiling relied on immunoSEQ multiplex PCR, and the TCRdb table lists in-frame clones only, not all of them. Here the sample spans around 57,000 clones, 92% being singletons. The CDR3 consists of 14 residues. The germline V gene has CDR1 SQVTM and CDR2 ANQGSEA. Trimming took 6 bases from V and 0 from J, leaving 13 bases between them. The specimen was CD4+ T cells from peripheral blood mononuclear cells, collected in the third trimester of pregnancy. This chain uses TRBV29-1 with TRBJ2-3, with a tentative D call TRBD2 (6 bases). This clonotype originated in a female donor with multiple sclerosis, enrolled in a pregnancy study. The CDR3 loop reads CSVGGPVSTDTQYF. The CDR3, as DNA: TGCAGCGTGGGAGGTCCAGTCAGCACAGATACGCAGTATTTT.